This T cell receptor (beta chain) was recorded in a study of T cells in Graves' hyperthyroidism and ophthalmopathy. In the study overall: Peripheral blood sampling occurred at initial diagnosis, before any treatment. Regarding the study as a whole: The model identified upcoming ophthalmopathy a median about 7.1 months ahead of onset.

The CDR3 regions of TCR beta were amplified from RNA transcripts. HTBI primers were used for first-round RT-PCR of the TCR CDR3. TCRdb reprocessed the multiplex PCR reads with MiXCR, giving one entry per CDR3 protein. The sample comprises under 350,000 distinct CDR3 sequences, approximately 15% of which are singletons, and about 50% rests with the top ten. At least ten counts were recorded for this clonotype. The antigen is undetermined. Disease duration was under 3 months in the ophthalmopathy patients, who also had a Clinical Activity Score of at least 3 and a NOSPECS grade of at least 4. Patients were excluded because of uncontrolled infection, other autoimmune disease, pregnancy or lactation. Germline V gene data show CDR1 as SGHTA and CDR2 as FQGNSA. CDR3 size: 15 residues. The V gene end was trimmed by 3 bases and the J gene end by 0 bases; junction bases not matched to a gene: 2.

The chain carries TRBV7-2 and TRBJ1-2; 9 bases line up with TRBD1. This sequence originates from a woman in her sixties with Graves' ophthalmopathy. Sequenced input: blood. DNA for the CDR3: TGTGCCAGCAGCTTGGACAGGGGCTCTAACTATGGCTACACCTTC. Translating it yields CASSLDRGSNYGYTF.